The T cell receptor beta chain described here comes from a study of cytomegalovirus exposure and HLA in healthy donors. Across the whole study: Researchers previously reported finding fewer than 140 million unique TCR beta sequences from roughly 170 million T cells.

The study ran its PCR with 60 Vbeta and 13 Jbeta primers. Here immunoSEQ multiplex PCR was the method, and the copy in TCRdb shows in-frame clones only, minus some. This table has 150,000 to 200,000 clones, around three quarters appearing once. Trimming at V came to 5 bases and at J to 0 bases, leaving 6 bases not matched to a gene. The germline CDR1 and CDR2 sequences are SEHNR and FQNEAQ (reference sequence). There are 16 residues in the CDR3. V gene TRBV7-9 combines with J gene TRBJ2-3; 9 nucleotides line up with TRBD2. Material: PBMCs. The TCR was taken from a woman aged 25 to 39 in good health and CMV-seronegative. Written as DNA, the CDR3 is TGTGCCAGCAGCGGACGACTAGCGGTCAGCACAGATACGCAGTATTTT. Translated: CASSGRLAVSTDTQYF.